The 23 T cell receptor beta chains presented below share a single source sample, sequenced in a study of Ad26.COV2.S vaccination and SARS-CoV-2 variants. Only in-frame clones appear in the TCRdb table, and some are missing; sequencing was by immunoSEQ multiplex PCR. The table has roughly 420,000 clones, approximately 92% seen once; the top ten hold roughly 2.5%. The treatment denotes: 15 to 20 received Ad26.COV2.S at low or high dose, single or two shots; about 5 received placebo; per-sample allocation not given. Collection of the samples took place on day 63 after the first injection of vaccine or placebo. This specimen was peripheral blood, taken in a trial of Ad26.COV2.S vaccine versus placebo. Every receptor here comes from a person between 18 and 65 years old who received the Ad26.COV2.S COVID-19 vaccine or a placebo.

The chain links TRBV2 to TRBJ2-6; tentative D call: TRBD1 (5 bases). This CDR3 has 14 residues. Germline CDR1 is SNHLY and CDR2 is FYNNEI. V shed 3 bases and J shed 4 bases, with 7 bases lying between them. CDR3 coding DNA: TGTGCCAGCAGTGAGACAGCCGGGGCCAACGTCCTGACTTTC. Translation: CASSETAGANVLTF.

This clone was observed once. The V call is TRBV4-2, the J call TRBJ2-3; TRBD2 matches at 8 bases. This CDR3 is built from 16 residues. The V and J ends lost 3 bases and 5 bases, in that order; junction bases with no gene match: 10. From germline, CDR1 is LGHNA and CDR2 YNFKEQ. CDR3 protein: CASSQAVGGAEDTQYF. The CDR3 DNA is TGTGCCAGCAGCCAGGCTGTCGGGGGGGCCGAAGATACGCAGTATTTT.

The table lists this clone with a count of one. The CDR3, as DNA: TGTGCCAGCAGTTACGATCCCACCTATAGGACCCAGTACTTC. Protein: CASSYDPTYRTQYF. The chain has TRBV6-2 or TRBV6-3 and TRBJ2-5; D gene unclear. Trimming removed 2 bases from V and 7 bases from J, with 14 bases in between. The CDR3 has 14 residues. Germline V CDR1 and CDR2: MNHEY, SVGEGT.

The chain uses TRBV28 and TRBJ1-3; D possibly corresponds to TRBD1 (5 bases). The ends were cut back, 2 bases at V and 0 bases at J, with 8 bases in the middle. The CDR3 is 15 residues long. The germline V gene has CDR1 MDHEN and CDR2 SYDVKM. The chain's CDR3 is CASSLGTGSGNTIYF. The CDR3 region has the DNA TGTGCCAGCAGTTTAGGGACCGGCTCTGGAAACACCATATATTTT.

The chain joins TRBV5-1 to TRBJ1-6; D uncertain. V gave up 4 bases and J gave up 10 bases, with 9 bases separating them. The V gene's germline CDR1 is SGHRS and CDR2 YFSETQ. The CDR3 covers 12 residues. The CDR3 loop reads CASSPDFSPLHF. CDR3 DNA sequence: TGCGCCAGCAGCCCTGACTTCTCACCCCTCCACTTT. Full variable domain (remainder filled in from reference TRBV5-1 and TRBJ1-6): KAGVTQTPRYLIKTRGQQVTLSCSPISGHRSVSWYQQTPGQGLQFLFEYFSETQRNKGNFPGRFSGRQFSNSRSEMNVSTLELGDSALYLCASSPDFSPLHFGNGTRLTVT.

J is TRBJ2-3 and V is TRBV5-1, with a possible D match to TRBD2 (7 bases). The V gene's germline CDR1 is SGHRS and CDR2 YFSETQ. The germline V and J ends were trimmed by 3 bases and 0 bases, with 17 bases remaining between them. There are 17 residues in the CDR3. CDR3 loop: CASSSGTGGSSTDTQYF. The CDR3, as DNA: TGCGCCAGCAGCTCAGGAACGGGGGGCTCTAGCACAGATACGCAGTATTTT.

The count of this clone is one. This chain joins TRBV19 and TRBJ1-2; D is unclear. Germline assignment: CDR1 LNHDA and CDR2 SQIVND (reference sequence). The CDR3 has 14 amino acids. V was cut by 2 bases and J by 7 bases, with 14 bases left in between. This CDR3 reads CASSITPRLVGYTF. The CDR3 bases are TGTGCCAGTAGTATAACCCCCAGGTTGGTTGGCTACACCTTC.

The chain uses TRBV7-9 and TRBJ2-1; D unresolved. This CDR3 comprises 16 residues. The V and J ends lost 2 bases and 1 base respectively, with 12 bases between them. Germline V gives CDR1 SEHNR, CDR2 FQNEAQ (reference sequence). CDR3 region: CASSLSVARSYNEQFF. The CDR3 bases are TGTGCCAGCAGCTTAAGTGTCGCCAGGTCCTACAATGAGCAGTTCTTC.

The J gene is TRBJ1-5, the V gene TRBV15; TRBD1 matches 7 bases. The CDR3 consists of 13 residues. V lost 6 bases to trimming and J lost 7 bases; unmatched junction nucleotides: 6. The germline V gene has CDR1 LNHNV and CDR2 YYDKDF (reference sequence). DNA for the CDR3: TGTGCCACCAGTCGCAGGGGGGAACAGCCCCAGCATTTT. Translated: CATSRRGEQPQHF.

This clone was seen once. The chain uses TRBV6-5 and TRBJ2-7; a possible D gene is TRBD1 (5 bases). The ends were cut back, 6 bases at V and 0 bases at J, with 9 bases in the middle. The CDR3 spans 13 residues. Germline V lookup: CDR1 MNHEY, CDR2 SVGAGI. Here the CDR3 DNA reads TGTGCCAGCAGCCCCCAGGGCTCCTACGAGCAGTACGTC. Protein product: CASSPQGSYEQYV.

The chain uses TRBV15 and TRBJ1-1; D perhaps matches TRBD1 (5 bases). Germline V gene sequence: CDR1 LNHNV, CDR2 YYDKDF (reference sequence). The CDR3 sequence is 15 residues long. V was shortened by 5 bases and J by 1 base, with 14 bases between the two germline ends. Here the CDR3 DNA reads TGTGCCACCAGCGGTACCAGGGTAGGGAACACTGAAGCTTTCTTT. It specifies CATSGTRVGNTEAFF.

This clone was picked up one time. J is TRBJ1-5 and V is TRBV20-1; D gene uncertain. The CDR3 runs 15 residues. Germline-derived CDR1 and CDR2 are DFQATT and SNEGSKA (reference sequence). Trimming pared 3 bases from V and 0 bases from J, leaving 12 bases between. DNA for the CDR3: TGCAGTGCTAGTTGGAGGGTGGATAGCAATCAGCCCCAGCATTTT. The encoded protein is CSASWRVDSNQPQHF.

This sequence joins TRBV5-6 and TRBJ2-2; tentative D call: TRBD1 (7 bases). V shed 2 bases and J shed 4 bases, with 15 bases lying between them. Germline V CDR1 and CDR2: SGHDT, YYEEEE. This CDR3 region has 16 residues. The CDR3 loop is CASSLRRDRPTGELFF. The CDR3 nucleotides are TGTGCCAGCAGCTTAAGGCGGGACAGACCCACCGGGGAGCTGTTTTTT.

CDR3 nucleotide sequence: TGTGCCACCAGTGATTCCCCAGGGCGGGGGGGCCAAGAGACCCAGTACTTC. Protein product: CATSDSPGRGGQETQYF. The chain joins TRBV24-1 to TRBJ2-5, with 9 bases matching TRBD2. The CDR3 sequence is 17 residues long. Losses at the gene ends were 2 bases for V and 1 base for J; bases not matched to a gene: 7. Looked up from germline, CDR1 is KGHDR and CDR2 is SFDVKD.

This chain uses TRBV19 with TRBJ1-2; D is ambiguous. This CDR3 spans 12 amino acids. Germline V gives CDR1 LNHDA, CDR2 SQIVND (reference sequence). V lost 5 bases and J lost 3, with 7 bases in between. The CDR3 nucleotides are TGTGCCAGTAGTGTCGGGGACTATGGCTACACCTTC. The encoded protein is CASSVGDYGYTF.

This chain connects TRBV24-1 to TRBJ2-2; D is perhaps TRBD1 or TRBD2 (5 bases each). Germline V gene lookup returns CDR1 KGHDR and CDR2 SFDVKD. The V gene lost 2 bases and the J gene lost 0 bases, with 12 bases spanning the gap. The CDR3 runs to 17 residues. DNA for the CDR3: TGTGCCACCAGTGATTATGGGACGGCTGCGAACACCGGGGAGCTGTTTTTT. Translation gives CATSDYGTAANTGELFF.

V is TRBV6-1 and J is TRBJ1-1, with D uncertain. With 1 base removed from V and 4 bases from J, the gap between germline ends came to 7 bases. CDR1 and CDR2 (germline): MNHNS, SASEGT. The CDR3 loop spans 13 amino acids. The CDR3 DNA reads TGTGCCAGCAGTGAAGGGATAGCCACTGAAGCTTTCTTT. The encoded protein is CASSEGIATEAFF.

The chain links TRBV6-6 to TRBJ1-2, with a weak D call TRBD1 (5 bases). Germline CDR1 MNHNY, CDR2 SVGAGI (reference sequence). The CDR3 has 13 amino acids. Deletions cut 5 bases from V and 5 bases from J, with 12 bases between. The DNA for the CDR3 is TGTGCCAGCAGTAATGGGGACGGATATGGCTACACCTTC. Protein sequence: CASSNGDGYGYTF.

This clone showed up just a few times. The chain joins TRBV29-1 to TRBJ2-7, with D perhaps being TRBD1 or TRBD2 (5 bases each). Germline V lookup: CDR1 SQVTM, CDR2 ANQGSEA. V was shortened by 3 bases and J by 7 bases, with 22 bases between the two germline ends. This CDR3 region has 15 residues. The CDR3 is CSVELFVTGSGEQYF. As DNA, the CDR3 is TGCAGCGTTGAGCTTTTTGTTACAGGATCGGGAGAGCAGTACTTC.

The chain combines TRBV7-8 with TRBJ2-2, with D perhaps matching TRBD2 (5 bases). The CDR3 extends over 15 amino acids. CDR1 and CDR2 from the germline V gene are SGHVS and FQNEAQ. The germline V and J ends were trimmed by 2 bases and 6 bases, with 13 bases remaining between them. CDR3 bases: TGTGCCAGCAGCTTACATGGAGGCCTTCCCGGGGAGCTGTTTTTT. This gives the protein CASSLHGGLPGELFF.

This clone is a singleton in its sample. The rearrangement joins TRBV7-3 to TRBJ2-1, with 10 bases lining up with TRBD2. The CDR3 covers 15 residues. Germline assignment: CDR1 SGHTA and CDR2 FQGTGA. The V segment lost 3 bases and the J segment 8 bases; nucleotides outside the gene matches: 7. CDR3 sequence: CASSFLAGEGYEQFF. CDR3 DNA: TGTGCCAGCAGCTTCCTAGCGGGAGAAGGCTATGAGCAGTTCTTC. Full variable domain (outside the CDR3, taken from reference TRBV7-3 and TRBJ2-1): GAGVSQTPSNKVTEKGKYVELRCDPISGHTALYWYRQSLGQGPEFLIYFQGTGAADDSGLPNDRFFAVRPEGSVSTLKIQRTERGDSAVYLCASSFLAGEGYEQFFGPGTRLTVL.

This chain joins TRBV24-1 and TRBJ2-3, with 14 bases that match TRBD2. The CDR3 is made up of 19 amino acids. V was pared by 3 bases and J by 6 bases, with 13 bases of the junction left unmatched. CDR1 is KGHDR and CDR2 is SFDVKD in the germline V gene. The CDR3 loop reads CATSDPWTSGRRRGDTQYF. CDR3 DNA: TGTGCCACCAGTGATCCATGGACTAGCGGGAGGCGGAGGGGTGATACGCAGTATTTT.

This chain connects TRBV10-3 to TRBJ1-1; D is unresolved. Trimming took off 4 bases at V and 4 bases at J, with 10 bases between the two ends. Per the germline V gene, CDR1 is ENHRY and CDR2 is SYGVKD. The CDR3 runs 13 residues. The CDR3 spells CAISGVLGTEAFF. The CDR3 bases are TGTGCCATCAGTGGGGTTTTGGGCACTGAAGCTTTCTTT.